These T cell receptor beta chains were read from a single sample in a study of blood T cells in healthy people across ages. In TCRdb, the 5' RACE reads were re-called with MiXCR into one record per CDR3 protein. The profile shows 910,000 or so distinct CDR3 sequences, roughly 51% of them singletons. The sample was blood. The source is a woman aged 55 to 70 in good health. CDR3s include the opening cysteine and the closing phenylalanine or tryptophan. D genes are given only for firm matches. Clone size is shown for a subset of rows, as once, few, many or a class of expanded clone.

V,size,D,J,CDR3,DNA
TRBV5-1,.,TRBD2,TRBJ2-7,CASSIRGLAGDEQYF,TGCGCCAGCAGCATAAGGGGACTAGCGGGAGACGAGCAGTACTTC
TRBV20-1,.,.,TRBJ2-1,CSVLEGIDNEQFF,TGCAGTGTCCTGGAGGGGATCGACAATGAGCAGTTCTTC
TRBV12-3/TRBV12-4,.,TRBD2,TRBJ2-7,CASSWIAGSSYEQYF,TGTGCCAGCAGTTGGATAGCGGGAAGCTCCTACGAGCAGTACTTC
TRBV5-1,.,TRBD1,TRBJ1-1,CASSPGQGLAEAFF,TGCGCCAGCAGCCCGGGACAGGGGCTCGCTGAAGCTTTCTTT
TRBV5-1,.,TRBD2,TRBJ2-7,CASSLWGLAGVGYEQYF,TGCGCCAGCAGCTTGTGGGGACTAGCGGGGGTTGGCTACGAGCAGTACTTC
TRBV2,.,TRBD1,TRBJ2-7,CASSGGTGSYEQYF,TGTGCCAGCAGCGGTGGGACAGGCTCCTACGAGCAGTACTTC
TRBV12-3/TRBV12-4,few,.,TRBJ1-2,CASSFIGRLDGYTF,TGTGCCAGCAGTTTTATCGGGAGGCTCGATGGCTACACCTTC
TRBV25-1,.,TRBD2,TRBJ2-5,CASSELRAGGGETQYF,TGTGCCAGCAGTGAACTTCGAGCGGGAGGGGGCGAGACCCAGTACTTC
TRBV4-1,.,.,TRBJ1-1,CASSQVQLLMNTEAFF,TGCGCCAGCAGCCAAGTTCAGCTTCTCATGAACACTGAAGCTTTCTTT
TRBV4-1,few,TRBD1,TRBJ2-5,CASSHPTPRGHLWQETQYF,TGCGCCAGCAGCCATCCTACGCCCAGGGGGCACCTGTGGCAAGAGACCCAGTACTTC
TRBV29-1,few,.,TRBJ2-7,CSVGGPIGQYF,TGCAGCGTTGGAGGGCCTATCGGGCAGTACTTC
TRBV20-1,.,.,TRBJ2-5,CSARDLVGVETQYF,TGCAGTGCTAGAGATCTAGTAGGGGTAGAGACCCAGTACTTC
TRBV6-5,.,.,TRBJ2-1,CASSDRTDYNEQFF,TGTGCCAGCAGTGACCGGACAGATTACAATGAGCAGTTCTTC
TRBV20-1,few,.,TRBJ2-3,CSASGRPDTQYF,TGCAGTGCTAGCGGGAGACCTGATACGCAGTATTTT
TRBV20-1,.,.,TRBJ2-1,CSARDSGGTGFSYEQFF,TGCAGTGCTAGAGACTCGGGGGGGACAGGGTTCTCCTACGAGCAGTTCTTC
TRBV6-5,few,.,TRBJ2-1,CASSTSGNEQFF,TGTGCCAGCAGTACCAGCGGGAATGAGCAGTTCTTC
TRBV12-3/TRBV12-4,.,.,TRBJ2-7,CASRQTGTGSEQYF,TGTGCCAGCAGGCAAACCGGGACCGGGAGCGAGCAGTACTTC
TRBV5-5,.,.,TRBJ1-2,CASSFAPDYGYTF,TGTGCCAGCAGCTTTGCGCCAGACTATGGCTACACCTTC
TRBV6-5,.,.,TRBJ1-2,CASRGGSYGYTF,TGTGCCAGCCGGGGGGGGTCCTATGGCTACACCTTC
TRBV7-6,.,TRBD1,TRBJ2-7,CASSNRGRLVDEQYF,TGTGCCAGCAGCAACAGGGGGCGCTTAGTCGACGAGCAGTACTTC
TRBV27,.,TRBD2,TRBJ2-3,CASQPGLAITDTQYF,TGTGCCAGTCAGCCGGGACTAGCGATCACAGATACGCAGTATTTT
TRBV7-2,few,TRBD2,TRBJ2-7,CASSQHRREGDEQYF,TGTGCCAGCTCCCAGCATCGGCGGGAGGGTGACGAGCAGTACTTC
TRBV10-1,.,TRBD2,TRBJ2-7,CASSVGTLAGGPYEQYF,TGCGCCAGCAGTGTGGGGACACTAGCGGGAGGACCCTACGAGCAGTACTTC
TRBV2,.,TRBD2,TRBJ2-7,CARRSLAASSYEQYF,TGTGCCAGACGTTCTCTAGCGGCTAGCTCCTACGAGCAGTACTTC
TRBV4-1,.,.,TRBJ2-7,CASSQAMGSLYEQYF,TGCGCCAGCAGCCAAGCGATGGGCAGCCTCTACGAGCAGTACTTC
TRBV27,.,.,TRBJ2-7,CASSQRIYYEQYF,TGTGCCAGCAGCCAGAGAATTTACTACGAGCAGTACTTC
TRBV29-1,.,TRBD1,TRBJ2-1,CSVDTGTGQGGEQFF,TGCAGCGTGGACACCGGGACAGGGCAGGGGGGTGAGCAGTTCTTC
TRBV20-1,.,TRBD2,TRBJ2-4,CSATTSGRINIQYF,TGCAGTGCCACGACTAGCGGGAGAATAAACATTCAGTACTTC
TRBV4-2,.,TRBD2,TRBJ2-7,CASSQAASGKKPISYEQYF,TGTGCCAGCAGCCAAGCCGCGAGCGGGAAGAAGCCAATCTCCTACGAGCAGTACTTC
TRBV24-1,.,.,TRBJ2-3,CATSPRGGADTQYF,TGTGCCACCAGTCCCAGGGGGGGTGCAGATACGCAGTATTTT
TRBV20-1,.,.,TRBJ1-1,CSAQVTRWTEAFF,TGCAGTGCCCAAGTGACCCGGTGGACTGAAGCTTTCTTT
TRBV21-1,few,.,TRBJ2-7,CASPGGLATSSYEQYF,TGTGCCAGCCCGGGGGGACTAGCGACAAGCTCCTACGAGCAGTACTTC
TRBV28,.,.,TRBJ2-7,CASSRRGASYEQYF,TGTGCCAGCAGTCGCCGGGGGGCATCCTACGAGCAGTACTTC
TRBV5-6,few,.,TRBJ2-3,CASSLSVPLDTQYF,TGTGCCAGCAGCTTGTCGGTCCCGCTGGATACGCAGTATTTT
TRBV5-4,.,TRBD2,TRBJ2-3,CASSLSRTSGNTDTQYF,TGTGCCAGCAGCTTGTCTCGGACTAGCGGGAACACAGATACGCAGTATTTT
TRBV18,many,.,TRBJ2-4,CASSPRGVAKNIQYF,TGTGCCAGCTCCCCCAGGGGGGTAGCCAAAAACATTCAGTACTTC
TRBV18,.,.,TRBJ2-3,CASSPQASRTDTQYF,TGTGCCAGCTCACCACAAGCCTCAAGGACAGATACGCAGTATTTT
TRBV10-3,few,.,TRBJ1-4,CASSESRKLFF,TGTGCCAGCAGTGAGTCACGAAAACTGTTTTTT
TRBV7-2,.,.,TRBJ2-7,CASSFFGDSSYEQYF,TGTGCCAGCAGCTTTTTTGGAGACAGTTCCTACGAGCAGTACTTC
TRBV29-1,.,.,TRBJ2-5,CSVAWQEQYF,TGCAGCGTTGCGTGGCAGGAGCAGTACTTC
TRBV5-5,.,TRBD2,TRBJ2-5,CASSFRISGSILRQETQYF,TGTGCCAGCAGCTTCAGGATTAGCGGGAGTATCCTACGCCAAGAGACCCAGTACTTC
TRBV29-1,few,TRBD1,TRBJ2-4,CSVLRGGQGAPAKNIQYF,TGCAGCGTCCTCAGGGGGGGACAGGGGGCTCCGGCCAAAAACATTCAGTACTTC
TRBV12-3/TRBV12-4,few,TRBD2,TRBJ2-6,CASSREGGSGANVLTF,TGTGCCAGCAGTCGGGAGGGGGGCTCTGGGGCCAACGTCCTGACTTTC
TRBV7-2,few,.,TRBJ2-3,CASRYRQVTSTDTQYF,TGTGCCAGCAGGTACCGACAGGTAACCAGCACAGATACGCAGTATTTT
TRBV7-2,.,.,TRBJ2-1,CASSLANSGGEQFF,TGTGCCAGCAGCTTAGCGAATAGCGGCGGTGAGCAGTTCTTC
TRBV12-3/TRBV12-4,.,TRBD2,TRBJ2-4,CASRRSSSGRAGNIQYF,TGTGCCAGCAGGCGCTCTTCTAGCGGGAGGGCCGGAAACATTCAGTACTTC
TRBV4-1,.,TRBD1,TRBJ1-2,CASSRAIWDRGPFGYGYTF,TGCGCCAGCAGCCGAGCGATATGGGACAGGGGCCCCTTCGGGTATGGCTACACCTTC
TRBV28,.,.,TRBJ2-7,CATMGPAWAQYF,TGTGCCACCATGGGGCCGGCGTGGGCCCAGTACTTC
TRBV7-2,.,.,TRBJ1-2,CASSLEVTAGGYTF,TGTGCCAGCAGCTTAGAGGTGACTGCGGGAGGCTACACCTTC
TRBV7-2,once,.,TRBJ2-2,CASSLGLVASTGELFF,TGTGCCAGCAGCCTCGGGCTCGTAGCTAGCACCGGGGAGCTGTTTTTT
TRBV20-1,.,TRBD2,TRBJ2-1,CSASLTPLAGVSHNEQFF,TGCAGTGCTAGTCTTACACCCTTAGCGGGAGTTTCCCACAATGAGCAGTTCTTC
TRBV2,.,TRBD2,TRBJ2-1,CASTPGTSGTQQFF,TGTGCCAGCACTCCAGGGACTAGCGGGACCCAGCAGTTCTTC
TRBV10-3,.,.,TRBJ2-7,CAISEEEPSYYEQYF,TGTGCCATCAGTGAGGAGGAACCATCGTACTACGAGCAGTACTTC